This T cell receptor (beta chain) appears in the sequencing data of a study of blood T cells in healthy people across ages. Primers used in a second PCR of about 6 to 11 cycles were a sample-barcoded 5' primer and a J-beta primer mix. TCRdb reprocessed the 5' RACE reads with MiXCR, giving one entry per CDR3 protein. The repertoire consists of around 500,000 distinct CDR3 sequences, with about 27% occurring once and the leading ten covering under 4.5%. Germline CDR1 is SGHTA and CDR2 is FQGNSA. The CDR3 covers 20 residues. V shed 1 base and J shed 2 bases, with 24 bases lying between them. The data were also submitted as part of a second study, on T cells of mothers and their children. That report notes: At around 1.6 ug per 15 ul, all of the extracted RNA went into cDNA synthesis. Comparable shaping of TCR recombination output by thymic selection was observed in related and unrelated pairs. Related pairs of mothers and children showed slightly higher, non-significant overlap versus unrelated pairs.

The specimen sequenced was blood. The J gene is TRBJ2-4, the V gene TRBV7-2, with D unresolved. The origin of this receptor is a boy between 2 and 10 years old in good health. The CDR3 DNA follows: TGTGCCAGCAGCTTAGTGGGTGTTGCTGGGCAAAAACGCTCCAAAAACATTCAGTACTTC. Amino acids: CASSLVGVAGQKRSKNIQYF.